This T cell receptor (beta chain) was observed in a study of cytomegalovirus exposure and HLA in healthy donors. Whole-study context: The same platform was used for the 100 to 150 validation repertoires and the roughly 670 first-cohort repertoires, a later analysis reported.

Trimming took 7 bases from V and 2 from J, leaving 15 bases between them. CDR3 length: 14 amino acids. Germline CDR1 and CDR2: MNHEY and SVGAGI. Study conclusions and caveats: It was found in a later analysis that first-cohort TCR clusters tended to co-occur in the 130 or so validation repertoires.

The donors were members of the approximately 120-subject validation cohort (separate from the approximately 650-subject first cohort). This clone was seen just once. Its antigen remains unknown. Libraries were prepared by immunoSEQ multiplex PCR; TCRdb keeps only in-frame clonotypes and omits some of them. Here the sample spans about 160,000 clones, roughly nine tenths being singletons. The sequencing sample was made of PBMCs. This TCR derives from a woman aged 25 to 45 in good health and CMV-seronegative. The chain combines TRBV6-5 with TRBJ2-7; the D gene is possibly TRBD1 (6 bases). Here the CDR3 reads CASTQGIGTYEQYF. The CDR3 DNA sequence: TGTGCCAGCACCCAGGGGATAGGGACCTACGAGCAGTACTTC.